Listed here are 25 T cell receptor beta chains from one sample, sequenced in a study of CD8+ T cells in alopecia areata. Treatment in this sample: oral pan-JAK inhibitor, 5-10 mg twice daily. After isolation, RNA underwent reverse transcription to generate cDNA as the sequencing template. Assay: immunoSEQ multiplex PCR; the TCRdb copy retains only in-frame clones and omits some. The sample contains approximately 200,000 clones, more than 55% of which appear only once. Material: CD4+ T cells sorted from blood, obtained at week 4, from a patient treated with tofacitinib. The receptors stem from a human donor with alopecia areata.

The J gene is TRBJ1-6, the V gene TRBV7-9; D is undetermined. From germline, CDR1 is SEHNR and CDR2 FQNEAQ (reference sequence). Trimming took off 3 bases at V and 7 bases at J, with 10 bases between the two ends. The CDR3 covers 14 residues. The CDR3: CASSFGAGNSPLHF. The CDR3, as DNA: TGTGCCAGCAGCTTTGGCGCTGGAAATTCACCCCTCCACTTT.

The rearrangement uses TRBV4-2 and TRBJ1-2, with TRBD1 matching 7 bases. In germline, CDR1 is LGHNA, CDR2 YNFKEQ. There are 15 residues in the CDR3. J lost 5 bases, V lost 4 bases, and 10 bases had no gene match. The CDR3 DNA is TGTGCCAGCAGCCTGTACAGGGGCGGATATTATGGCTACACCTTC. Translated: CASSLYRGGYYGYTF.

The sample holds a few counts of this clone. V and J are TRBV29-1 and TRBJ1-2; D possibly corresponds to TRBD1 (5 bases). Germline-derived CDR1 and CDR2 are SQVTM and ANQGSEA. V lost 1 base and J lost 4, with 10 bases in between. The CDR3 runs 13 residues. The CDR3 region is CSVEGGWGYGYTF. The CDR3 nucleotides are TGCAGCGTTGAAGGGGGCTGGGGCTATGGCTACACCTTC.

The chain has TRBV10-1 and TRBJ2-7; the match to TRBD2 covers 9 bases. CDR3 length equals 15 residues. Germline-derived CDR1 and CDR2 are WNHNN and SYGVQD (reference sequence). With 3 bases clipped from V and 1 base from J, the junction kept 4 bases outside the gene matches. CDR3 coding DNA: TGCGCCAGCAGTGACGAGGCGGGGGGGTCCTACGAGCAGTACTTC. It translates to CASSDEAGGSYEQYF.

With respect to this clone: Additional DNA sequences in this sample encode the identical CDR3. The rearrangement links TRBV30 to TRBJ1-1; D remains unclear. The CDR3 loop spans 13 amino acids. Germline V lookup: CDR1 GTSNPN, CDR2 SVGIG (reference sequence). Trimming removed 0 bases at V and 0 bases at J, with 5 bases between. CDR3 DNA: TGTGCCTGGAGTGTTTCAGTGAACACTGAAGCTTTCTTT. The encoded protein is CAWSVSVNTEAFF. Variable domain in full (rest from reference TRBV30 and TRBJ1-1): SQTIHQWPATLVQPVGSPLSLECTVEGTSNPNLYWYRQAAGRGLQLLFYSVGIGQISSEVPQNLSASRPQDRQFILSSKKLLLSDSGFYLCAWSVSVNTEAFFGQGTRLTVV.

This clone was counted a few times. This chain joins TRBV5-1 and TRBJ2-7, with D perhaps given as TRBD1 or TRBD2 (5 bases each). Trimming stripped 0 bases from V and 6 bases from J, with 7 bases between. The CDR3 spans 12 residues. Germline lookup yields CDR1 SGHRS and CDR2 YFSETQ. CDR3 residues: CASSLERGEQYF. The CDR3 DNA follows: TGCGCCAGCAGCTTGGAGAGGGGCGAGCAGTACTTC.

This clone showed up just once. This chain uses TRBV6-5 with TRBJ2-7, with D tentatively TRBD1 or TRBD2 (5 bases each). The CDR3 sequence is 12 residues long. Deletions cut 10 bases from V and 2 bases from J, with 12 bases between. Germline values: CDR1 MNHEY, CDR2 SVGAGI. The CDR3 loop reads CATRDLAYEQYF. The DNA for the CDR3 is TGTGCCACGAGGGACCTAGCCTACGAGCAGTACTTC.

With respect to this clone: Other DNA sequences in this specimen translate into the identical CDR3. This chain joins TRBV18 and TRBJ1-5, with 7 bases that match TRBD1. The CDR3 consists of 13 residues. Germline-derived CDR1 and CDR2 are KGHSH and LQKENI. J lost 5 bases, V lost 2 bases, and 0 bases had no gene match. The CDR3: CASSPGTDQPQHF. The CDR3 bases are TGTGCCAGCTCACCAGGGACAGATCAGCCCCAGCATTTT.

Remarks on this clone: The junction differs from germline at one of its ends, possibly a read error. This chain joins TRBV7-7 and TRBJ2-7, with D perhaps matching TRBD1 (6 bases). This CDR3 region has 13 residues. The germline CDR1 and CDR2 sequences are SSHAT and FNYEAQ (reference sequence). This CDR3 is CASSQLDRAEQYF. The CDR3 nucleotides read TGTGCTAGCAGCCAACTGGACAGAGCCGAGCAGTACTTC.

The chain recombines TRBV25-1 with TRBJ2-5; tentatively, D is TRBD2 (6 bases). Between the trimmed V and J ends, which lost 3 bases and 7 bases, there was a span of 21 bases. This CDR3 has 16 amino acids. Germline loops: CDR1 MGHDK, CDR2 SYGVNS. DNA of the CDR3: TGTGCCAGCAGTGATTTCCGAGCAGAGCGGGCGGGGACCCAGTACTTC. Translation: CASSDFRAERAGTQYF. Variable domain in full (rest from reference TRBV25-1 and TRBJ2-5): EADIYQTPRYLVIGTGKKITLECSQTMGHDKMYWYQQDPGMELHLIHYSYGVNSTEKGDLSSESTVSRIRTEHFPLTLESARPSHTSQYLCASSDFRAERAGTQYFGPGTRLLVL.

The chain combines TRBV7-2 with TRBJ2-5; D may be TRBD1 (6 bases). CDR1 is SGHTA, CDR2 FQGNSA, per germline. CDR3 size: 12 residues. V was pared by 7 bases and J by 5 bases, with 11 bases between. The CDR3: CASTLRGETQYF. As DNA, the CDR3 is TGTGCCAGCACCTTGAGGGGGGAGACCCAGTACTTC.

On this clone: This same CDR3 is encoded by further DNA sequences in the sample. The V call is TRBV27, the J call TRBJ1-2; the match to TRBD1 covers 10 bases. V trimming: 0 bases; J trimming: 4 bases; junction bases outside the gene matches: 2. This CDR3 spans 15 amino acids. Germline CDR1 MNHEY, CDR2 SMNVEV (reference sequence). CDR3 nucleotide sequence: TGTGCCAGCAGTTTATCGGGACAGGGGTCCTATGGCTACACCTTC. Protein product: CASSLSGQGSYGYTF.

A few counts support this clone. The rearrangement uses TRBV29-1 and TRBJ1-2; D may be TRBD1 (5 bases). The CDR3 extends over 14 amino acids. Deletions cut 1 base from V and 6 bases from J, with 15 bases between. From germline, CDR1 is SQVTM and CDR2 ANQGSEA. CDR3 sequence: CSVEVVGVPDGYTF. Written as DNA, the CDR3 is TGCAGCGTTGAAGTTGTAGGGGTCCCCGATGGCTACACCTTC.

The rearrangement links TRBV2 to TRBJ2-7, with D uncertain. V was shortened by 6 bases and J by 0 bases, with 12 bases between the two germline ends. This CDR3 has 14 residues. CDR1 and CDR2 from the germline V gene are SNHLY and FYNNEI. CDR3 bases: TGTGCCAGCAGATTGGAAGGGCCCTCCTACGAGCAGTACTTC. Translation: CASRLEGPSYEQYF.

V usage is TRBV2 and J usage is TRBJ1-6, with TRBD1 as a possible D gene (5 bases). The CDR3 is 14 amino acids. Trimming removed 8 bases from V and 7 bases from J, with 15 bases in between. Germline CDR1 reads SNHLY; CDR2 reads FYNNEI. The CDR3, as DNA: TGTGCCAGCTGCAGGGTAGCCGACAATTCACCCCTCCACTTT. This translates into CASCRVADNSPLHF. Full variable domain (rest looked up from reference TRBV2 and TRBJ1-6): EPEVTQTPSHQVTQMGQEVILRCVPISNHLYFYWYRQILGQKVEFLVSFYNNEISEKSEIFDDQFSVERPDGSNFTLKIRSTKLEDSAMYFCASCRVADNSPLHFGNGTRLTVT.

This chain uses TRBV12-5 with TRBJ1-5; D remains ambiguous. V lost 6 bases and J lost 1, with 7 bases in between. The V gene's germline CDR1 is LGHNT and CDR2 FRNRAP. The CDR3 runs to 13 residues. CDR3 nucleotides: TGTGCTAGTGGCCACGACAGCAATCAGCCCCAGCATTTT. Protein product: CASGHDSNQPQHF. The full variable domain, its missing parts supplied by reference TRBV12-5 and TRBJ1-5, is DARVTQTPRHKVTEMGQEVTMRCQPILGHNTVFWYRQTMMQGLELLAYFRNRAPLDDSGMPKDRFSAEMPDATLATLKIQPSEPRDSAVYFCASGHDSNQPQHFGDGTRLSIL.

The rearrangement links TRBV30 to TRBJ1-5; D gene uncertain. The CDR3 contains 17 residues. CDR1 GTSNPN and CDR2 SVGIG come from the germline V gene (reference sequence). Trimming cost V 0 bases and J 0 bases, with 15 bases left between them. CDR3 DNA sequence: TGTGCCTGGAGTGTAGACAATCCAGCTTTTAGCAATCAGCCCCAGCATTTT. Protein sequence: CAWSVDNPAFSNQPQHF.

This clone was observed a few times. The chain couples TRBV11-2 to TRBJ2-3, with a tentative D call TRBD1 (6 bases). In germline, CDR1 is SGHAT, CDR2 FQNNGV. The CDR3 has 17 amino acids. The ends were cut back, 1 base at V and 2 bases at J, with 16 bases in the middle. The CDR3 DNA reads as TGTGCCAGCAGCTTAGTTTCCATCGCAGGGGCCACAGATACGCAGTATTTT. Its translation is CASSLVSIAGATDTQYF. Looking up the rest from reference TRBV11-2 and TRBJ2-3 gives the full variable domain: EAGVAQSPRYKIIEKRQSVAFWCNPISGHATLYWYQQILGQGPKLLIQFQNNGVVDDSQLPKDRFSAERLKGVDSTLKIQPAKLEDSAVYLCASSLVSIAGATDTQYFGPGTRLTVL.

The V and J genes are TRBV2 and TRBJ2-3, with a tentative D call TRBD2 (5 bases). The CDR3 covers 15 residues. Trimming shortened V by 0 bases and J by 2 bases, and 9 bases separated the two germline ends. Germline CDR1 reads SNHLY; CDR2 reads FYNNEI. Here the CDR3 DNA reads TGTGCCAGCAGTGAAGCCCCGGGGTCCACAGATACGCAGTATTTT. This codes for CASSEAPGSTDTQYF.

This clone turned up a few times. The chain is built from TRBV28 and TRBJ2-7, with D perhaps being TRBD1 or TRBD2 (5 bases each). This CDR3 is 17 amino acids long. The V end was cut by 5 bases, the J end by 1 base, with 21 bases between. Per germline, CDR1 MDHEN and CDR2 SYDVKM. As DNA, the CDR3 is TGTGCCAGCAGTCTAAGGGCCATTTGGGGGTCGTCCTACGAGCAGTACTTC. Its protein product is CASSLRAIWGSSYEQYF. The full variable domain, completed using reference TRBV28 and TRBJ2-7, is DVKVTQSSRYLVKRTGEKVFLECVQDMDHENMFWYRQDPGLGLRLIYFSYDVKMKEKGDIPEGYSVSREKKERFSLILESASTNQTSMYLCASSLRAIWGSSYEQYFGPGTRLTVT.

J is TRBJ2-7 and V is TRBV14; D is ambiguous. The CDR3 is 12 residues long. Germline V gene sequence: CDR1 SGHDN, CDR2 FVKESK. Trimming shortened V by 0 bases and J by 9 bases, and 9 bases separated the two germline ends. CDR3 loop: CASSQDARGQYF. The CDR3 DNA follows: TGTGCCAGCAGCCAAGATGCGCGCGGGCAGTACTTC.

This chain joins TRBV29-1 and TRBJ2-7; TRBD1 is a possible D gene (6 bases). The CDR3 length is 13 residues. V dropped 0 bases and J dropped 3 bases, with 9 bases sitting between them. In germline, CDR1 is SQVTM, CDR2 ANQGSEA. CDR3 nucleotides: TGCAGCGTTGAAGAGGGGGCAGGCTACGAGCAGTACTTC. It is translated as CSVEEGAGYEQYF.

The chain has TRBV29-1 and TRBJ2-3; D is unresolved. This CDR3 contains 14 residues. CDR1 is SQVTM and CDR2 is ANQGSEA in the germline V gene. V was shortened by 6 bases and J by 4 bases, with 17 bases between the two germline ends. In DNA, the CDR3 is TGCAGCGTCGGCACACGGTTGGTAGCAGATACGCAGTATTTT. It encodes CSVGTRLVADTQYF.

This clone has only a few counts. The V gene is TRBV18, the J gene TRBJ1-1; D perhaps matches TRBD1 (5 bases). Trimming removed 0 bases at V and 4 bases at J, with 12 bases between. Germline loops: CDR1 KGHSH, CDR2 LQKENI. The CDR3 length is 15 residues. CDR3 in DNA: TGTGCCAGCTCACCACCGAACGGCAGGGCCACTGAAGCTTTCTTT. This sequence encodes CASSPPNGRATEAFF.

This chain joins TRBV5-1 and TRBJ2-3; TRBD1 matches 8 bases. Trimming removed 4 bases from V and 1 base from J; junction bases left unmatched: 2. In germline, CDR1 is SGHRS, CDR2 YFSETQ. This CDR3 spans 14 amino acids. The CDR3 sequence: CASSPGQGTDTQYF. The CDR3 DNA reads TGCGCCAGCAGCCCGGGACAGGGCACAGATACGCAGTATTTT.